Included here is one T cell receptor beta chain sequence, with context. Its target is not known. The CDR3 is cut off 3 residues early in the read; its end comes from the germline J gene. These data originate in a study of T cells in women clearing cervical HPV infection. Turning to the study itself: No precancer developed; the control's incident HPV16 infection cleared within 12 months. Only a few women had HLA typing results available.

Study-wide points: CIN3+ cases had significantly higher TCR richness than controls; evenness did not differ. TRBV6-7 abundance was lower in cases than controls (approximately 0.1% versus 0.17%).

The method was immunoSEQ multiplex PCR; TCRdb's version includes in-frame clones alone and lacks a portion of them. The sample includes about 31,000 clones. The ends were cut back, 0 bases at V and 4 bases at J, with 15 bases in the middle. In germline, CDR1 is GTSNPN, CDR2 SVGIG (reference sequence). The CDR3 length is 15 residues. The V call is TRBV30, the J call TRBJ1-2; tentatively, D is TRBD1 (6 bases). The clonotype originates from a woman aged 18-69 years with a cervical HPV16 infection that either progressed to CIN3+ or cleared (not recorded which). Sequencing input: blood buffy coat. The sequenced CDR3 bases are TGTGCCTGGAGTGTAAGGCCAGGGGACGGCTATGGC. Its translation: CAWSVRPGDGYG. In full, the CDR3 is CAWSVRPGDGYGYTF. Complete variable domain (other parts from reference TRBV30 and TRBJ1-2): SQTIHQWPATLVQPVGSPLSLECTVEGTSNPNLYWYRQAAGRGLQLLFYSVGIGQISSEVPQNLSASRPQDRQFILSSKKLLLSDSGFYLCAWSVRPGDGYGYTFGSGTRLTVV.